The clone carrying this TCR beta chain was observed at least ten times. This sample is part of a study of molecular identifiers for immune sequencing clone quantification. MiXCR, applied by TCRdb to the PCR reads, yields one record per CDR3 protein. Among hundreds of thousands of distinct CDR3 sequences, around a fifth were seen once, and the ten largest hold approximately 0.84%. V was trimmed by 3 bases and J by 7 bases, leaving 13 bases between them. CDR3 length: 15 amino acids. Germline CDR1 is SGHAT and CDR2 is FQNNGV. The clonotype was recovered from a human donor in good health. Some libraries in this study had Jurkat cell RNA spiked in. Sequencing was performed on naive CD8+ T cells from blood, with Jurkat cell RNA spiked in. Subset indicated: FACS-sorted CD8+CD4-CCR7+CD45RA+ naive T cells. V is TRBV11-2 and J is TRBJ1-6, with D possibly matching TRBD1 (6 bases). CDR3 region: CASSLGATGNSPLHF. The CDR3 DNA follows: TGTGCCAGCAGCTTGGGGGCCACGGGGAATTCACCCCTCCACTTT.